The source of this T cell receptor beta chain is a study of shared clonotypes between healthy human individuals (dated by TCRdb to about 2020). In the study overall: The cohort comprised a couple of women and a few men aged 18 to 49 years. Libraries were prepared and TCR repertoires were sequenced by different laboratories using diverse techniques, in order to increase sequencing depth and limit assay-specific biases. Between about 0.8 and 9.5 billion PBMCs per donor were obtained by leukapheresis. Blood TCR repertoires of a handful of healthy adults were deeply sequenced to estimate repertoire size and the extent of clonotype sharing between individuals. Per donor, three plates each were used for CD4 naive and CD4 memory, two for CD8 naive, and one for CD8 memory. Study-wide findings and limitations: Because the study included a small number of donors, the genetic and exposure-history diversity represented was limited. Sampling was restricted to blood, and TCR repertoires in tissue are likely to differ from TCR repertoires in blood. When four donors were compared, the shared fraction of clonotypes was 5% to 6.5% for naive CD4, about 4% for naive CD8, more than 2% for memory CD4, and 0.4% for memory CD8. Compared with non-shared clonotypes, the clonotypes found in all four sorted-subset donors had higher generation probabilities. Based on pairwise subsampling, the degree of clonotype sharing among donors was expected to be affected by sequencing depth. Incomplete sequencing was indicated by rarefaction of sorted-subset datasets, despite the large sequencing depth. Estimated clonotype richness was generally larger for naive than for memory subsets.

The donors were healthy, HIV-negative adults with no recently reported acute infections or vaccinations. Every donor was a Caucasian adult living in Nashville, Tennessee, USA. CD8 memory samples combined magnetically selected CD45RO+ cells with CCR7-negative CD45RA+ effector memory (TemRA) cells. Blood was obtained by leukapheresis, after which PBMCs were separated by Ficoll-Histopaque density gradient centrifugation and cryopreserved in liquid nitrogen vapor phase. Analytical flow cytometry was used to check the purity and quantity of each magnetically sorted T cell population. Genomic DNA was isolated from every sorted fraction and measured by UV absorbance on a Nanodrop 2000c. Note on this clone: Its target antigen remains unknown. No much larger clone exists at a distance of one base, and base qualities are not known.

Using the deep immunoSEQ assay, TCR CDR3 regions were amplified from genomic DNA by multiplex PCR. Genomic DNA extracted from each cell subset was distributed evenly over all wells of several immunoSEQ 96-well plates, and each plate served as one replicate. For sorted subsets, around 200 ng genomic DNA, equal to about 30,000 T cell genomes, was loaded into each replicate PCR. Purified libraries were measured with a Qubit 3.0 fluorometer, size-checked on a Bioanalyzer 2100, and measured again with the KAPA Library Quantification kit. A separate single-read 150-cycle Illumina NextSeq 550 flow cell was used to sequence each immunoSEQ 96-well plate. The authors' pipeline ran thus. Because only junctional sequences without quality scores were contained in the immunoSEQ output, filtering matching that applied to full-length reads could not be performed. To assign V/J genes and CDR3, sequences were annotated against IMGT germline references using PyIR, a Python wrapper for IgBLAST v1.9. Reads were filtered out if the reads had weak V/J assignments (E-value above 1e-6), no CDR3, stop codons, out-of-frame junctions, or ambiguous translated residues. V3J clonotypes were defined by identical inferred V gene, J gene, and CDR3 amino acid sequence. Percentage overlap between repertoires was computed as shared unique clonotypes divided by the size of the smaller repertoire. Repertoire richness was assessed with RTK rarefaction, the Chao1 estimator, and Recon v2.1 estimates of unobserved clonotypes. For all TCRbeta clonotypes obtained by the gDNA method from a few donors, generation probabilities were computed with OLGA. TCRdb carries this immuneACCESS record with in-frame sequences only. Its versions omit some clonotypes, under half of them owing to an unresolved V gene in the studies checked, with the rest unexplained. V and J calls and clone size are copied from that table; D and trimming were computed from the DNA. The sample table records about 690,000 clones; 90% of these occur just once. The ten largest make up less than 40% of the sample.

Per the germline V gene (reference sequence), LNHNV is the CDR1 and YYDKDF is the CDR2. Between the V and J ends, shortened by 6 bases and 1 base respectively, the junction contains 15 bases. The CDR3 covers 15 residues, taking in both the cysteine and the phenylalanine. Kept here is only the CDR3 DNA, which spans 45 bases and is read in frame from base 1. The material sequenced was memory CD8+ T cells from PBMCs. The cell subset or site label here, explained by the study, means: CD45RO+ cells pooled with CCR7-negative TemRA cells. The TCR originated in a man aged 18 to 29 in good health. Some clones in this sample may be carry-over from other donors' samples. The chain joins TRBV15 to TRBJ1-1, and TRBD1 may be the D gene, going by 5 matching bases. The CDR3 has the sequence CATSRLMRGNTEAFF. The bases are TGTGCCACCAGTAGACTGATGAGGGGGAACACTGAAGCTTTCTTT. The reference TRBV15 and TRBJ1-1 proteins fill in what lies around the CDR3, so the full variable domain reads DAMVIQNPRYQVTQFGKPVTLSCSQTLNHNVMYWYQQKSSQAPKLLFHYYDKDFNNEADTPDNFQSRRPNTSFCFLDIRSPGLGDTAMYLCATSRLMRGNTEAFFGQGTRLTVV.